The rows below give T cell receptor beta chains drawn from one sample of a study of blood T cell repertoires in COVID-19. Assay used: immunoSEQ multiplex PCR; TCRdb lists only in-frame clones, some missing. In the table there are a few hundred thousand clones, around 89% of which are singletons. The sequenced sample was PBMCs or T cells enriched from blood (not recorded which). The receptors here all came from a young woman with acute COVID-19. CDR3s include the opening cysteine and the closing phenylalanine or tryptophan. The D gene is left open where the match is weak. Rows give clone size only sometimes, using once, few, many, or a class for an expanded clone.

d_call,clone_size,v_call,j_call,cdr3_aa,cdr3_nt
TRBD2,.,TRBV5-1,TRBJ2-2,CASSVTRAGGQVGTGELFF,TGCGCCAGCAGCGTCACTCGAGCGGGAGGGCAGGTCGGCACCGGGGAGCTGTTTTTT
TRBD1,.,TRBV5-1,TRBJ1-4,CASSLMDRDQFF,TGCGCCAGCAGCTTAATGGACAGGGATCAGTTTTTT
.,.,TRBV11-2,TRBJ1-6,CASRDTGPGGYNSPLHF,TGTGCCAGCAGGGATACTGGGCCCGGAGGCTATAATTCACCCCTCCACTTT
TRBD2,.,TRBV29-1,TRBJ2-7,CSVAVTSGSKPYEQYF,TGCAGCGTTGCCGTGACTAGCGGGTCAAAGCCCTACGAGCAGTACTTC
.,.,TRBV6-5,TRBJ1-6,CASSYAQGNNSPLHF,TGTGCCAGCAGTTACGCCCAGGGGAATAATTCACCCCTCCACTTT
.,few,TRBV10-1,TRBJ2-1,CASSEGVSGYEQFF,TGCGCCAGCAGTGAGGGTGTTAGCGGTTATGAGCAGTTCTTC
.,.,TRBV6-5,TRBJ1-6,CASSFTGNSPLHF,TGTGCCAGCAGTTTCACAGGGAATTCACCCCTCCACTTT
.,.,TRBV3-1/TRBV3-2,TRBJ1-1,CASSQGDRGEAFF,TGTGCCAGCAGCCAAGGGGACCGGGGGGAAGCTTTCTTT
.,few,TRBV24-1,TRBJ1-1,CATRRTENTEAFF,TGTGCCACCAGACGGACAGAGAACACTGAAGCTTTCTTT
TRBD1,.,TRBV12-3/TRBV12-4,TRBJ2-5,CASRPTGGETQYF,TGTGCCAGCAGGCCTACAGGGGGAGAGACCCAGTACTTC
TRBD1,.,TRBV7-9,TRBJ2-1,CASSSEDRRTFF,TGTGCCAGCAGCTCTGAGGACAGGAGAACGTTCTTC
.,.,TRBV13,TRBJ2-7,CASRGTGTTYEQYF,TGTGCCAGCAGGGGTACAGGGACCACCTACGAGCAGTACTTC
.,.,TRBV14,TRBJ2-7,CASSFDRTEQYF,TGTGCCAGCAGCTTTGACAGGACAGAGCAGTACTTC
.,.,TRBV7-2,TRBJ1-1,CASTNQVNTEAFF,TGTGCCAGCACAAATCAGGTGAACACTGAAGCTTTCTTT
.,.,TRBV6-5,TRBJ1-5,CASKGTISNQPQHF,TGTGCCAGCAAGGGGACAATTAGCAATCAGCCCCAGCATTTT
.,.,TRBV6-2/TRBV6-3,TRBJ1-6,CASSLPAQGRRNSPLHF,TGTGCCAGCAGCCTCCCGGCCCAGGGGAGAAGGAATTCACCCCTCCACTTT
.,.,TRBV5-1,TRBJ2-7,CASSLASSEQYF,TGCGCCAGCAGCTTGGCGAGCTCTGAGCAGTACTTC